This T cell receptor beta chain was captured by sequencing in a study of T cell responses to AZD1222 COVID-19 vaccine. This clone was detected only once. Some clones are missing from TCRdb's copy, which holds only in-frame ones; the method was immunoSEQ multiplex PCR. The sample records more than 90,000 clones, 84% being singletons. In germline, CDR1 is SGHRS, CDR2 YFSETQ. The V segment lost 0 bases and the J segment 7 bases; nucleotides outside the gene matches: 6. The CDR3 consists of 16 residues. The sample was peripheral blood, taken on day 0 of AZD1222 vaccination. V gene TRBV5-1 combines with J gene TRBJ2-1, with 11 bases that match TRBD2. The origin of this receptor is an adult in good health. CDR3 residues: CASSLDSGGAENEQFF. In DNA, the CDR3 is TGCGCCAGCAGCTTGGATAGCGGGGGGGCGGAGAATGAGCAGTTCTTC.